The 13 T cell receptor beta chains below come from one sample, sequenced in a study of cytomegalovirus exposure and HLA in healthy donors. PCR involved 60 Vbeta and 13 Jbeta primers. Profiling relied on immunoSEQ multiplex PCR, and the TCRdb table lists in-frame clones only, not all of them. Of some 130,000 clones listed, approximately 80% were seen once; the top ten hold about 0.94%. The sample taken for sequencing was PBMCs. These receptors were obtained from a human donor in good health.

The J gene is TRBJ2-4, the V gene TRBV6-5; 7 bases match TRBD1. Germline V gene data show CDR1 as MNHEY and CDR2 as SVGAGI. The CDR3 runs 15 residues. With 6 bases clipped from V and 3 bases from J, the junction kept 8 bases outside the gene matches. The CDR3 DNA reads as TGTGCCAGCAGCTTGACAGGGAACGACAAAAACATTCAGTACTTC. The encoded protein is CASSLTGNDKNIQYF.

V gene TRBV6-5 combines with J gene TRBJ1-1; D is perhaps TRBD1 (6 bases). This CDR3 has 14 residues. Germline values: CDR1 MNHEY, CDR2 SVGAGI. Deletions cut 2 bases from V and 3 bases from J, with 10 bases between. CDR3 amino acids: CASSYEGGDTEAFF. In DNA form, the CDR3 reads TGTGCCAGCAGTTACGAAGGGGGGGACACTGAAGCTTTCTTT.

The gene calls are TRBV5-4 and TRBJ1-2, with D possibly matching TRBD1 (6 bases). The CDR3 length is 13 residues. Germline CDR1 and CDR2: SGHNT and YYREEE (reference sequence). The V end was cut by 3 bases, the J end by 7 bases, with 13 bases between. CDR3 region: CASSSTGSVGYTF. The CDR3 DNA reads TGTGCCAGCAGCTCCACAGGGTCTGTTGGCTACACCTTC.

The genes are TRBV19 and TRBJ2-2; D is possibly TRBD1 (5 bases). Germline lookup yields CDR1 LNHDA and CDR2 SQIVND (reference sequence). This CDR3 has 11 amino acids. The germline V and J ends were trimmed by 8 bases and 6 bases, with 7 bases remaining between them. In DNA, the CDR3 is TGTGCCAGTCAGGGTTCCGGGGAGCTGTTTTTT. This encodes CASQGSGELFF.

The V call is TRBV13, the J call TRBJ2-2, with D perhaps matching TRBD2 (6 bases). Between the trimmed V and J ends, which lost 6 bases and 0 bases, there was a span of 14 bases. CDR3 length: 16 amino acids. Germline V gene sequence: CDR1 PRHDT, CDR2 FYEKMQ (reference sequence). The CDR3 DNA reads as TGTGCCAGCAGGTCACCTAGCGCTCCGAACACCGGGGAGCTGTTTTTT. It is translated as CASRSPSAPNTGELFF.

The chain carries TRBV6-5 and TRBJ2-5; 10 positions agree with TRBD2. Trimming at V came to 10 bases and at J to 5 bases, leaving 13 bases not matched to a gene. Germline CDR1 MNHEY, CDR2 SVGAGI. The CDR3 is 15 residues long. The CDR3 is CATESGGAGLETQYF. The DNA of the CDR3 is TGTGCCACGGAGAGCGGGGGGGCCGGTCTCGAGACCCAGTACTTC.

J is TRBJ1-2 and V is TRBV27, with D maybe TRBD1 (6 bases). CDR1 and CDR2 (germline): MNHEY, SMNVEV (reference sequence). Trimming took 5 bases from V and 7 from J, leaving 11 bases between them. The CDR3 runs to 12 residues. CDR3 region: CASSGRGGGYTF. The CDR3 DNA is TGTGCCAGCAGTGGCAGGGGTGGTGGCTACACCTTC.

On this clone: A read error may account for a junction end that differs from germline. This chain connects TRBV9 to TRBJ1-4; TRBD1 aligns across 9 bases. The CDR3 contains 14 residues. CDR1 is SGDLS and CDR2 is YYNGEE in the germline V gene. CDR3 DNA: TGTGCCAGCAGCGCCGGGACAGGGTATGAAAAACTGCTTTTT. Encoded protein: CASSAGTGYEKLLF.

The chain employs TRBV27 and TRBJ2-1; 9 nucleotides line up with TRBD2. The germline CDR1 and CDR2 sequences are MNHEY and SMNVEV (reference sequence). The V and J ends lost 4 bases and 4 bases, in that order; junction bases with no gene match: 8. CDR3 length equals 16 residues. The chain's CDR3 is CASSSRAGGSYNEQFF. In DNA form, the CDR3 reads TGTGCCAGCAGTTCCCGGGCGGGGGGGTCGTACAATGAGCAGTTCTTC.

The CDR3 nucleotides read TGTGCCAGCAGCCAAGAAGGTCTAGCCGCGGCGACCCAGTACTTC. Its protein is CASSQEGLAAATQYF. This chain uses TRBV4-2 with TRBJ2-5, with D perhaps matching TRBD2 (5 bases). Deletions cut 0 bases from V and 7 bases from J, with 15 bases between. CDR1 is LGHNA, CDR2 YNFKEQ, per germline. This CDR3 has 15 residues.

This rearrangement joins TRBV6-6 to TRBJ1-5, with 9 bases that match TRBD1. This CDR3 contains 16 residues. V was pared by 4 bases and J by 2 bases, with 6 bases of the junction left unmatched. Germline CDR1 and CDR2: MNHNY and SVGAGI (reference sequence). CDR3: CASSSSGQGGNQPQHF. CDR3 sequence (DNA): TGTGCCAGCAGTTCCTCGGGACAGGGTGGCAATCAGCCCCAGCATTTT.

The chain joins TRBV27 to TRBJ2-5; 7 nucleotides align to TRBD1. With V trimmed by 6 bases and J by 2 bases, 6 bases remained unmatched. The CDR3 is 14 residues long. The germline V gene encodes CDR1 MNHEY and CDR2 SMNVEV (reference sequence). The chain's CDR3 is CASRIGTAQETQYF. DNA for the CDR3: TGTGCCAGCAGAATTGGGACAGCTCAAGAGACCCAGTACTTC.

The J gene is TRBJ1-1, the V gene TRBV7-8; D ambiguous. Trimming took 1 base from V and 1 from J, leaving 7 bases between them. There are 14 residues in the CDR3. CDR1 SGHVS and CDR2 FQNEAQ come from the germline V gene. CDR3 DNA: TGTGCCAGCAGCTTAGTGGAGCAGAACACTGAAGCTTTCTTT. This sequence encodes CASSLVEQNTEAFF.